This TCR beta chain emerged from a study of a mutant IDH1 vaccine in newly diagnosed glioma. Overall study: Once 4-6 weeks had passed after radiotherapy alone, vaccination started, or it started with temozolomide cycles. It was radiotherapy, temozolomide, or both that patients received previously, with most receiving both. Study-wide results and caveats: Seemingly, pseudoprogression had no relation to changes in the top peripheral T cell clonotypes. Altogether, around 93% of patients exhibited vaccine-induced immune responses.

Time point indicated: week 5, during vaccination. Doses consisted of 300 ug of mutant IDH1 20-mer peptide each, paired with topical imiquimod. About this clone itself: The antigen remains unidentified. The junction does not match germline at one end; this may be a read error.

Germline CDR1 reads SGHVS; CDR2 reads FQNEAQ. There are 13 residues in the CDR3. Here immunoSEQ multiplex PCR was the method, and the copy in TCRdb shows in-frame clones only, minus some. This sample yields about 38,000 clones, of which 80% to 90% are seen a single time; roughly an eighth belongs to the top ten. The sample was PBMCs, taken from a glioma patient whose treatment included an IDH1 peptide vaccine. The receptor was isolated from a man in his forties or fifties with glioma. V is TRBV7-8 and J is TRBJ2-5, with 7 positions matching TRBD2. The CDR3 here is CASSSFSTSFSDF. As DNA, the CDR3 is TGTGCCAGCAGCTCATTTTCGACTAGCTTTTCAGACTTC.